This is a list of T cell receptor beta chains from one sample in a study of blood T cell repertoires in COVID-19. Using immunoSEQ multiplex PCR, the repertoire was profiled, and TCRdb retains in-frame clones only, with some absent. This table holds about 220,000 clones, around 84% found once. Sequences were obtained from peripheral blood. Source of these receptors: a man aged 50 to 60 with active or convalescent COVID-19. CDR3s include the opening cysteine and the closing phenylalanine or tryptophan. A D gene is named only where the DNA matches it firmly. Some rows mark clone size as missing; the rest say once, few, many or name a class of expanded clone.

V	D	J	size	DNA	CDR3
TRBV7-9	-	TRBJ2-7	few	TGTGCCAGCAGCCTCCCGGACAGCCGACAAACCCACGAGCAGTACTTC	CASSLPDSRQTHEQYF
TRBV7-2	-	TRBJ1-4	few	TGTGCCAGCAGCCTCATATCCGCGATCGGTGAAAAACTGTTTTTT	CASSLISAIGEKLFF
TRBV4-3	-	TRBJ1-2	-	TGCGCCAGCAGCCAAGATAAGGCGGCAGGGGCTTATGGCTACACCTTC	CASSQDKAAGAYGYTF
TRBV19	-	TRBJ1-3	-	TGTGCCAGTAGTATCTTTCCCGGAAACACCATATATTTT	CASSIFPGNTIYF
TRBV6-1	-	TRBJ1-3	once	TGTGCCAGCAGTGTATCAGGGTTTAGCTCTGGAAACACCATATATTTT	CASSVSGFSSGNTIYF
TRBV9	-	TRBJ2-1	-	TGTGCCAGCACCCTTGACTTAAGCTCCTACAATGAGCAGTTCTTC	CASTLDLSSYNEQFF
TRBV2	TRBD1	TRBJ1-1	-	TGTGCCAGCAGCGACAGGGTGGAGAGCACTGAAGCTTTCTTT	CASSDRVESTEAFF
TRBV7-3	-	TRBJ2-7	-	TGTGCCAGCAGCTTGGGACCCGGGGCGGGGACCTACGAGCAGTACTTC	CASSLGPGAGTYEQYF
TRBV7-9	-	TRBJ2-6	-	TGTGCCAGCAGCTTAGAGGGGAGGCCAACCAACGTCCTGACTTTC	CASSLEGRPTNVLTF
TRBV2	-	TRBJ2-7	few	TGTGCCAGCAGTGGACAGGTGAGCTACGAGCAGTACTTC	CASSGQVSYEQYF
TRBV27	-	TRBJ2-1	-	TGTGCCAGCAGTTTAGTACTTACTAGGGCTTTCGAGCAGTTCTTC	CASSLVLTRAFEQFF
TRBV5-1	TRBD2	TRBJ2-7	-	TGCGCCAGCAGCTTGTTCCCCCGGGGGGGTAGGGCCTACGAGCAGTACTTC	CASSLFPRGGRAYEQYF
TRBV7-9	TRBD2	TRBJ2-1	once	TGTGCCAGCAGCTTAGGGGCGGGAGGGGGATACAATGAGCAGTTCTTC	CASSLGAGGGYNEQFF
TRBV6-5	-	TRBJ1-4	-	TGTGCCAGCAGTTATCCCTGGGGGGGGGCTAATGAAAAACTGTTTTTT	CASSYPWGGANEKLFF
TRBV18	-	TRBJ2-3	-	TGTGCCAGCTCACCTGAGTCCTCCGGAGATACGCAGTATTTT	CASSPESSGDTQYF
TRBV6-5	-	TRBJ1-5	-	TGTGCCAGCAGTTACTCGATATACGGGGATCAGCCCCAGCATTTT	CASSYSIYGDQPQHF
TRBV5-5	TRBD1	TRBJ2-7	-	TGTGCCAGCAGGCGCAACAGGGGGCCGTACGAGCAGTACTTC	CASRRNRGPYEQYF
TRBV3-1/TRBV3-2	-	TRBJ2-3	few	TGTGCCAGCAGCCAACTCGGGGGGCACTATAGCACAGATACGCAGTATTTT	CASSQLGGHYSTDTQYF
TRBV3-1/TRBV3-2	-	TRBJ1-6	-	TGTGCCAGCAGCCAAGTAACCGGGACGGGAGAACCCCTCCACTTT	CASSQVTGTGEPLHF
TRBV9	-	TRBJ2-1	-	TGTGCCAGCAGCATGGGCGGGGGCCGGCACAATGAGCAGTTCTTC	CASSMGGGRHNEQFF
TRBV18	-	TRBJ2-1	-	TGTGCCAGCTCACCATCGGGGTTCTCCTACAATGAGCAGTTCTTC	CASSPSGFSYNEQFF
TRBV4-3	-	TRBJ1-2	few	TGCGCCAGCAGCCAAGGGACAGCGAGGAGTTATGGCTACACCTTC	CASSQGTARSYGYTF
TRBV7-8	TRBD2	TRBJ2-5	-	TGTGCCAGCAGCTCCCGGGGGGGGTACCAAGAGACCCAGTACTTC	CASSSRGGYQETQYF
TRBV4-2	TRBD2	TRBJ2-5	few	TGTGCCAGCAGCCAACCCAAGGTAGCGGGGGGGCAGGAGACCCAGTACTTC	CASSQPKVAGGQETQYF